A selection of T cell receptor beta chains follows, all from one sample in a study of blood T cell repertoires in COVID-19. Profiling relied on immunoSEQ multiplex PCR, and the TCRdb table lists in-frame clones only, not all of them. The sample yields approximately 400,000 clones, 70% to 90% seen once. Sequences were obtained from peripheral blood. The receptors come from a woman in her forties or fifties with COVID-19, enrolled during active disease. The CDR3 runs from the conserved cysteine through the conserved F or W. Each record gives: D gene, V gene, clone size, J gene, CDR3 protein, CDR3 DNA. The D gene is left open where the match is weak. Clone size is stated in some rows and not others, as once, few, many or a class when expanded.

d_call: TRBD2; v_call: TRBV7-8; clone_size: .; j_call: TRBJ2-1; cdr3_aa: CASSFERGRAYNEQFF; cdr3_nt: TGTGCCAGCAGCTTCGAGCGGGGGAGGGCATACAATGAGCAGTTCTTC
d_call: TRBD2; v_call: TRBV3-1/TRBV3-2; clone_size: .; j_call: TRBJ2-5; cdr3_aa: CASSLGTSGGAKETQYF; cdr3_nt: TGTGCCAGCAGCCTGGGGACTAGCGGGGGGGCGAAGGAGACCCAGTACTTC
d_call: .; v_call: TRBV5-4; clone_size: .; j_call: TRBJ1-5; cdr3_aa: CASSLGQGQPQHF; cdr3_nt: TGTGCCAGCAGCTTGGGGCAGGGTCAGCCCCAGCATTTT
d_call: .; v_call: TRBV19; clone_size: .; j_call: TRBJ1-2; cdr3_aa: CASSIDGETPHTF; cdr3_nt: TGTGCCAGTAGTATAGACGGGGAGACACCACACACCTTC
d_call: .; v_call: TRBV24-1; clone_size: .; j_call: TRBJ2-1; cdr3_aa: CASGQSYNEQFF; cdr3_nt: TGTGCCAGCGGACAGTCCTACAATGAGCAGTTCTTC
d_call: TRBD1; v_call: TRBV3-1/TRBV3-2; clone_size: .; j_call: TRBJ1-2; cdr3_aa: CASSQVWTGGDGYTF; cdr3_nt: TGTGCCAGCAGCCAAGTTTGGACAGGGGGCGATGGCTACACCTTC
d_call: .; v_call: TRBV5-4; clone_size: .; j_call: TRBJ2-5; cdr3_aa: CASSLTLQETQYF; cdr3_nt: TGTGCCAGCAGCTTGACACTACAAGAGACCCAGTACTTC
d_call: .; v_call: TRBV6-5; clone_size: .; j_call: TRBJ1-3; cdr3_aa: CASKAYRSSGNTIYF; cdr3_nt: TGTGCCAGCAAAGCCTACAGGAGCTCTGGAAACACCATATATTTT
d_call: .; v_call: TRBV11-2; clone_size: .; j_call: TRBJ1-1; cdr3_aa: CASSLVRGSTEAFF; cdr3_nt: TGTGCCAGCAGCTTAGTGAGAGGAAGCACTGAAGCTTTCTTT
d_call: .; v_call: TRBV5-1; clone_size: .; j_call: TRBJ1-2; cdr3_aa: CASSFIRGPGDGYTF; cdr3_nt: TGCGCCAGCAGCTTTATCAGGGGCCCTGGAGATGGCTACACCTTC
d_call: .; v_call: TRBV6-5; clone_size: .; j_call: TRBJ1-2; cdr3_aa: CASTSNPQGEGYTF; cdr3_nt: TGTGCCAGCACCTCAAACCCACAGGGAGAAGGCTACACCTTC
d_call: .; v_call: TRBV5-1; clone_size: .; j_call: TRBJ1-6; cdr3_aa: CASSLVGGNSPLHF; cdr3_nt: TGCGCCAGCAGCTTGGTCGGGGGTAATTCACCCCTCCACTTT
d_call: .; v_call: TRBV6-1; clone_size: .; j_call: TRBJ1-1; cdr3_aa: CASSEQAEAFF; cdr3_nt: TGTGCCAGCAGTGAACAGGCTGAAGCTTTCTTT
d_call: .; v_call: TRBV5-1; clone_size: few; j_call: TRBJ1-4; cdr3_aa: CASSLGTSTNEKLFF; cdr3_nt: TGCGCCAGCAGCTTGGGCACTTCAACTAATGAAAAACTGTTTTTT
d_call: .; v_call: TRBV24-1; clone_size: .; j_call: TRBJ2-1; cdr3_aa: CATSDSLVYEQFF; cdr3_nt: TGTGCCACCAGTGATTCGTTAGTGTATGAGCAGTTCTTC
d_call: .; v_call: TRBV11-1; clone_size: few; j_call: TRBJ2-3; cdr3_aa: CASSSFTDTQYF; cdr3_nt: TGTGCCAGCAGCTCTTTCACAGATACGCAGTATTTT
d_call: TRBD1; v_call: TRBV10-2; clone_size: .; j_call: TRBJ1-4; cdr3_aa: CASSESGQAVRLFF; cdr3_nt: TGCGCCAGCAGTGAGTCAGGACAGGCCGTTAGACTGTTTTTT
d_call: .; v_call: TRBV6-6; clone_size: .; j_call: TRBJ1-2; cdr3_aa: CASSYGRDNGYTF; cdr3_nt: TGTGCCAGCAGTTACGGGAGGGATAATGGCTACACCTTC
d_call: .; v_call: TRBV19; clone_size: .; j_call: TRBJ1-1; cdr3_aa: CASSIGWGPFF; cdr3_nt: TGTGCCAGTAGTATCGGTTGGGGGCCTTTCTTT
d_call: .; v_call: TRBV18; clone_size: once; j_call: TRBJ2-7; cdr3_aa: CASSPGGMYEQYF; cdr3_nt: TGTGCCAGCTCACCCGGGGGAATGTACGAGCAGTACTTC
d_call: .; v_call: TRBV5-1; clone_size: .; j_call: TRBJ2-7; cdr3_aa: CASSPGLLVTYEQYF; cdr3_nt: TGCGCCAGCAGCCCGGGACTTCTGGTTACCTACGAGCAGTACTTC
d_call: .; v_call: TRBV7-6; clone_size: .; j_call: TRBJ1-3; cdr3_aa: CASSSTGGGNTIYF; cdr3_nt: TGTGCCAGCAGCTCGACAGGTGGTGGAAACACCATATATTTT
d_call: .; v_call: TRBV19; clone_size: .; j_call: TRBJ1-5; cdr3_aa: CASSMGRSQPQHF; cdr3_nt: TGTGCCAGTAGTATGGGTCGGAGTCAGCCCCAGCATTTT
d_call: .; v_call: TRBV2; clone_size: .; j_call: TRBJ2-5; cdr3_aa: CASSTKRLYQETQYF; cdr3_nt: TGTGCCAGCAGTACCAAGCGGCTGTACCAAGAGACCCAGTACTTC